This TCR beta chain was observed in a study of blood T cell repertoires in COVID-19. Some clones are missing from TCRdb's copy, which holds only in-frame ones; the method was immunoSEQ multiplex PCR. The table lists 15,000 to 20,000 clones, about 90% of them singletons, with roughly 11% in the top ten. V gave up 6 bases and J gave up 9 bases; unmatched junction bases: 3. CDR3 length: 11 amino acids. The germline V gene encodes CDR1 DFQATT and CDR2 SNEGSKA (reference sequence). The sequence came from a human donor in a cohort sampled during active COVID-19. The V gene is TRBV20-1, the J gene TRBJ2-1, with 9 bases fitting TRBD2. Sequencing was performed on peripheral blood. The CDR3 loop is CSAKLAGEQFF. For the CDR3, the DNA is TGCAGTGCCAAACTAGCGGGTGAGCAGTTCTTC.